This T cell receptor beta chain was documented in a study of radiation and T cells in renal cell carcinoma. The V and J ends lost 5 bases and 2 bases, in that order; junction bases with no gene match: 4. The CDR3 is 14 amino acids. Looked up from germline, CDR1 is SGHTA and CDR2 is FQGTGA. Repertoires were generated with immunoSEQ multiplex PCR, while TCRdb's copy carries only in-frame clones and drops some. The profile shows 18,000 or so clones, about 50% of them singletons. Treatment specified: 15 Gy SBRT to primary tumor, nephrectomy 4 weeks later. This clone came up a few times. Sample: tumor tissue, taken from a patient whose treatment included radiotherapy and nephrectomy. This TCR was sampled from a man aged 45-65 years with renal cell carcinoma. The rearrangement uses TRBV7-3 and TRBJ2-5; TRBD2 matches 8 bases. The CDR3 bases are TGTGCCAGCAGCCAATTAGCGGGACAAGAGACCCAGTACTTC. Its protein product is CASSQLAGQETQYF.